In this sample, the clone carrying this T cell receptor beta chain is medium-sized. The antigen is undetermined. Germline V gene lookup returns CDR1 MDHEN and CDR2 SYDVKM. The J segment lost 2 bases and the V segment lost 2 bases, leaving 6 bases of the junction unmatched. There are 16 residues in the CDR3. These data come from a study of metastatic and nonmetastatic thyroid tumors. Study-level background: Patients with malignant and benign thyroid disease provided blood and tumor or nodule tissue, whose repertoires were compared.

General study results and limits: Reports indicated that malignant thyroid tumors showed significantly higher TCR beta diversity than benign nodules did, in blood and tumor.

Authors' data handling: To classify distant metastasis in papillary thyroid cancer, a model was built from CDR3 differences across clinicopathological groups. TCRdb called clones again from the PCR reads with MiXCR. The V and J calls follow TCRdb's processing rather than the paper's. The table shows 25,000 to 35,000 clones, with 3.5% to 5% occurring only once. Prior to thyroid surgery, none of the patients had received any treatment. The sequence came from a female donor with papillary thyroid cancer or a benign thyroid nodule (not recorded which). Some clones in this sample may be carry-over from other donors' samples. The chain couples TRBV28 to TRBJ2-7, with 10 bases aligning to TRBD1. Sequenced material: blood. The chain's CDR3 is CASSLVGTGAPYEQYF. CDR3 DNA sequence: TGTGCCAGCAGTTTAGTCGGGACAGGGGCTCCCTACGAGCAGTACTTC. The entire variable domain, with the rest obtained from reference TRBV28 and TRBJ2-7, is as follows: DVKVTQSSRYLVKRTGEKVFLECVQDMDHENMFWYRQDPGLGLRLIYFSYDVKMKEKGDIPEGYSVSREKKERFSLILESASTNQTSMYLCASSLVGTGAPYEQYFGPGTRLTVT.